These 25 T cell receptor beta chains were all obtained from the same sample, sequenced in a study of blood T cells in healthy people across ages. PCR was performed a second time for about 6 to 11 cycles using a sample-barcoded 5' primer and a J-beta primer mix. Each CDR3 protein gets one entry after TCRdb re-called the 5' RACE reads with MiXCR. The table has roughly 410,000 distinct CDR3 sequences, over 45% seen once. The sequenced material came from blood. The source is a man in his sixties in good health.

The rearrangement joins TRBV6-6 to TRBJ2-7; TRBD1 matches 11 bases. CDR1 is MNHNY and CDR2 is SVGAGI in the germline V gene (reference sequence). Trimming took 2 bases from V and 4 from J; bases not matched to a gene: 7. The CDR3 is 16 residues long. CDR3 residues: CASSYPGGTGGYEQYF. The CDR3 DNA follows: TGTGCCAGCAGTTACCCGGGGGGGACAGGGGGTTACGAGCAGTACTTC.

The V and J genes are TRBV29-1 and TRBJ2-5; 8 positions agree with TRBD1. Trimming removed 5 bases from V and 3 bases from J; junction bases left unmatched: 2. This CDR3 is 12 amino acids long. Germline V gives CDR1 SQVTM, CDR2 ANQGSEA. CDR3 DNA sequence: TGCAGCGTTCAACAGGGGGAAGAGACCCAGTACTTC. This sequence encodes CSVQQGEETQYF.

V usage is TRBV7-9 and J usage is TRBJ1-6; no clear D. The V end was cut by 5 bases, the J end by 5 bases, with 16 bases between. The CDR3 spans 16 residues. Germline CDR1 and CDR2: SEHNR and FQNEAQ (reference sequence). CDR3 nucleotides: TGTGCCAGCAGCCCTTGGAGAACCTCGGATAATTCACCCCTCCACTTT. This sequence encodes CASSPWRTSDNSPLHF. Complete variable domain (other parts from reference TRBV7-9 and TRBJ1-6): DTGVSQNPRHKITKRGQNVTFRCDPISEHNRLYWYRQTLGQGPEFLTYFQNEAQLEKSRLLSDRFSAERPKGSFSTLEIQRTEQGDSAMYLCASSPWRTSDNSPLHFGNGTRLTVT.

The CDR3 loop reads CSAEEQGADTEAFF. DNA for the CDR3: TGCAGTGCTGAAGAACAGGGGGCGGACACTGAAGCTTTCTTT. V usage is TRBV20-1 and J usage is TRBJ1-1, with 9 bases aligning to TRBD1. Germline V CDR1 and CDR2: DFQATT, SNEGSKA (reference sequence). J lost 3 bases, V lost 5 bases, and 7 bases had no gene match. This CDR3 is built from 14 residues.

The chain is built from TRBV7-2 and TRBJ2-5, with TRBD2 as a possible D gene (5 bases). Germline CDR1 and CDR2: SGHTA and FQGNSA. The CDR3 runs 15 residues. V lost 1 base, J lost 1 base, and 10 bases lay in between. The CDR3 protein is CASSLGLHTQETQYF. DNA for the CDR3: TGTGCCAGCAGCTTAGGACTACACACCCAAGAGACCCAGTACTTC.

The chain has TRBV11-2 and TRBJ2-3; 9 nucleotides line up with TRBD1. Germline V lookup: CDR1 SGHAT, CDR2 FQNNGV. The J segment lost 7 bases and the V segment lost 5 bases, leaving 7 bases of the junction unmatched. The CDR3 totals 14 residues. The CDR3 reads CASSAGQGLNTQYF. CDR3 bases: TGTGCCAGCAGCGCGGGACAGGGCTTGAATACGCAGTATTTT.

The chain has TRBV5-6 and TRBJ2-3, with TRBD2 identical over 11 bases. The germline V gene has CDR1 SGHDT and CDR2 YYEEEE. The CDR3 extends over 17 amino acids. J gave up 4 bases and V 6 bases, and 13 bases lay outside the gene matches. CDR3: CASTTSGGGVMADTQYF. The CDR3 coding sequence is TGTGCCAGCACTACTAGCGGGGGAGGGGTAATGGCAGATACGCAGTATTTT.

J is TRBJ2-5 and V is TRBV5-1; D remains unclear. The CDR3 has 11 amino acids. Germline-derived CDR1 and CDR2 are SGHRS and YFSETQ. V was cut by 1 base and J by 11 bases, with 9 bases left in between. The CDR3 sequence is CASSLSSIQYF. The CDR3, as DNA: TGCGCCAGCAGCTTGTCCAGTATACAGTACTTC.

This clonotype was observed a handful of times. The chain employs TRBV6-2 or TRBV6-3 and TRBJ2-5; 9 bases are shared with TRBD2. Per germline, CDR1 MNHEY and CDR2 SVGEGT. J was trimmed by 1 base and V by 6 bases; bases with no gene match: 3. The CDR3 sequence is 14 residues long. The CDR3 is CASRPSGAQETQYF. CDR3 DNA: TGTGCCAGCAGGCCTAGCGGGGCCCAAGAGACCCAGTACTTC.

The CDR3 bases are TGCGCCAGCAGCTTGGCCGATGGATTCACAGATACGCAGTATTTT. Its protein product is CASSLADGFTDTQYF. The V call is TRBV5-1, the J call TRBJ2-3; D is uncertain. In germline, CDR1 is SGHRS, CDR2 YFSETQ. The V end lost 0 bases, the J end lost 2 bases, and 10 bases lay between the germline ends. This CDR3 comprises 15 residues.

The chain carries TRBV12-3 or TRBV12-4 and TRBJ1-2; 11 bases are a match to TRBD1. This CDR3 has 15 residues. Trimming took 3 bases from V and 6 from J; bases not matched to a gene: 6. The CDR3 loop is CASSLGTGGRNGYTF. CDR3 DNA: TGTGCCAGCAGTTTGGGGACAGGGGGAAGAAATGGCTACACCTTC.

This chain uses TRBV10-3 with TRBJ1-4, with D possibly TRBD1 on 5 matching bases. There are 13 residues in the CDR3. Per germline, CDR1 ENHRY and CDR2 SYGVKD. Trimming took off 10 bases at V and 3 bases at J, with 12 bases between the two ends. The CDR3 nucleotides read TGTGCCACCAGACAGTCAGCTAATGAAAAACTGTTTTTT. It encodes CATRQSANEKLFF.

The V gene is TRBV4-2, the J gene TRBJ1-3; D not resolved. Looked up from germline, CDR1 is LGHNA and CDR2 is YNFKEQ. This CDR3 region has 16 residues. V was shortened by 5 bases and J by 0 bases, with 14 bases between the two germline ends. The chain's CDR3 is CASSSRTVSSGNTIYF. The CDR3 nucleotides are TGTGCCAGCAGCTCCAGGACCGTTAGCTCTGGAAACACCATATATTTT.

There are a few counts of this clonotype. The V call is TRBV27, the J call TRBJ2-1, with 9 bases that match TRBD2. The V gene's germline CDR1 is MNHEY and CDR2 SMNVEV (reference sequence). With 3 bases clipped from V and 9 bases from J, the junction kept 12 bases outside the gene matches. This CDR3 is built from 16 residues. The CDR3, as DNA: TGTGCCAGCAGTTTTCATACGCGGGGGGGCTCCGGTGAGCAGTTCTTC. Residues: CASSFHTRGGSGEQFF.

The V gene is TRBV5-1, the J gene TRBJ2-3; D unclear. Germline CDR1 and CDR2: SGHRS and YFSETQ. CDR3 length: 16 amino acids. Trimming pared 0 bases from V and 1 base from J, leaving 12 bases between. The CDR3 is CASSLEPGRGTDTQYF. The CDR3 nucleotides are TGCGCCAGCAGCTTGGAACCAGGCCGTGGCACAGATACGCAGTATTTT. Full variable domain (missing parts from reference TRBV5-1 and TRBJ2-3): KAGVTQTPRYLIKTRGQQVTLSCSPISGHRSVSWYQQTPGQGLQFLFEYFSETQRNKGNFPGRFSGRQFSNSRSEMNVSTLELGDSALYLCASSLEPGRGTDTQYFGPGTRLTVL.

The chain has TRBV6-5 and TRBJ2-1; D remains unclear. V gave up 7 bases and J gave up 13 bases, with 17 bases separating them. The CDR3 runs to 12 residues. Per the germline V gene, CDR1 is MNHEY and CDR2 is SVGAGI. The CDR3 loop reads CASTNLGGPQFF. CDR3 coding DNA: TGTGCCAGCACCAACCTTGGCGGTCCTCAGTTCTTC.

This rearrangement joins TRBV29-1 to TRBJ1-2, with D perhaps matching TRBD1 (6 bases). The CDR3 runs to 12 residues. Germline lookup yields CDR1 SQVTM and CDR2 ANQGSEA. Trimming cost V 0 bases and J 8 bases, with 10 bases left between them. The CDR3 nucleotides read TGCAGCGTTGAAGAGGGGGCAGGAGGCTACACCTTC. It codes for CSVEEGAGGYTF.

This rearrangement joins TRBV20-1 to TRBJ2-7; 12 positions agree with TRBD2. CDR1 is DFQATT, CDR2 SNEGSKA, per germline (reference sequence). The CDR3 spans 15 residues. The V and J ends lost 5 bases and 7 bases, in that order; junction bases with no gene match: 12. The CDR3 spells CSAERLAGGNNEQYF. CDR3 DNA: TGCAGTGCTGAGCGTCTAGCGGGAGGGAACAATGAGCAGTACTTC.

With regard to this clonotype: The junction and the germline gene differ at one end; a read error may be behind it. This chain links TRBV10-2 with TRBJ1-5, with D perhaps matching TRBD1 (6 bases). CDR3 length: 12 amino acids. Per germline, CDR1 WSHSY and CDR2 SAAADI. DNA for the CDR3: TGCTCCAGCAGCCCAGGGGATCAGCCCCAGCATTTT. Its protein product is CSSSPGDQPQHF.

The chain joins TRBV29-1 to TRBJ1-6; TRBD1 is a possible D gene (6 bases). CDR3 length equals 15 residues. Per germline, CDR1 SQVTM and CDR2 ANQGSEA. The V gene lost 0 bases and the J gene lost 6 bases, with 12 bases spanning the gap. The CDR3 spells CSVEDPQGCNSPLHF. The DNA of the CDR3 is TGCAGCGTTGAAGATCCGCAGGGGTGTAATTCACCCCTCCACTTT.

This clonotype was counted once. V and J are TRBV5-5 and TRBJ1-2; D remains unclear. Trimming took 0 bases from V and 4 from J, leaving 13 bases between them. Germline V lookup: CDR1 SGHKS, CDR2 YYEKEE (reference sequence). The CDR3 contains 15 residues. The CDR3 DNA reads as TGTGCCAGCAGCTTGGCCGCGGCGGTGCTCTATGGCTACACCTTC. This encodes CASSLAAAVLYGYTF.

This clonotype was seen ten or more times. The V gene is TRBV6-2 or TRBV6-3, the J gene TRBJ2-6; D is tentatively TRBD1 or TRBD2 (5 bases each). The CDR3 contains 14 residues. Trimming left V 6 bases short and J 0 bases short, with 6 bases between. Germline values: CDR1 MNHEY, CDR2 SVGEGT. CDR3 sequence: CASRGVSGANVLTF. DNA of the CDR3: TGTGCCAGCAGGGGGGTCTCTGGGGCCAACGTCCTGACTTTC.

In its sample, this clonotype was seen a few times. The V call is TRBV15, the J call TRBJ1-2; perhaps TRBD1 as D (5 bases). Germline V gene sequence: CDR1 LNHNV, CDR2 YYDKDF (reference sequence). The CDR3 totals 15 residues. The V and J ends lost 0 bases and 8 bases respectively, with 16 bases between them. CDR3 sequence (DNA): TGTGCCACCAGCAGAGATAGACTCCTAGGGGAAGGCTACACCTTC. Translated: CATSRDRLLGEGYTF. The full variable domain, rest sourced from reference TRBV15 and TRBJ1-2, is DAMVIQNPRYQVTQFGKPVTLSCSQTLNHNVMYWYQQKSSQAPKLLFHYYDKDFNNEADTPDNFQSRRPNTSFCFLDIRSPGLGDTAMYLCATSRDRLLGEGYTFGSGTRLTVV.

This chain links TRBV12-3 or TRBV12-4 with TRBJ2-5, with 13 bases aligning to TRBD2. There are 16 residues in the CDR3. J was trimmed by 11 bases and V by 6 bases; bases with no gene match: 15. The CDR3 DNA reads as TGTGCCAGCAGATCACTAGCGGGAGGGGGTCTGGGTGAGCAGTACTTC. This gives the protein CASRSLAGGGLGEQYF.

The V gene is TRBV20-1, the J gene TRBJ2-7; D is tentatively TRBD1 or TRBD2 (6 bases each). Germline V gene sequence: CDR1 DFQATT, CDR2 SNEGSKA (reference sequence). The CDR3 spans 15 residues. V lost 4 bases to trimming and J lost 0 bases, with 16 bases between them. CDR3 loop: CSANTIGGASYEQYF. The CDR3 DNA sequence: TGCAGTGCTAACACCATCGGGGGCGCCTCCTACGAGCAGTACTTC.